These 16 T cell receptor beta chains were all obtained from the same sample, sequenced in a study of T cells in Graves' hyperthyroidism and ophthalmopathy. Template material for amplifying TCR beta CDR3 regions consisted of RNA transcripts. RT-PCR in the first round (using the HTBI primer set) targeted the TCR CDR3. TCRdb ran MiXCR on the multiplex PCR reads and lists one entry per CDR3 protein. The table lists around 700,000 distinct CDR3 sequences, about 17% of them singletons, with over 15% in the top ten. The specimen sequenced was blood. The receptors derive from a woman aged 50 to 60 with Graves' hyperthyroidism that later progressed to Graves' ophthalmopathy.

The chain combines TRBV7-9 with TRBJ2-3; tentative D call: TRBD1 (6 bases). Per the germline V gene, CDR1 is SEHNR and CDR2 is FQNEAQ (reference sequence). This CDR3 has 17 amino acids. The V gene lost 5 bases and the J gene lost 1 base, with 19 bases spanning the gap. CDR3 sequence reads: CASSREQGPWGTDTQYF. The CDR3 nucleotides are TGTGCCAGCAGCCGCGAACAGGGCCCGTGGGGCACAGATACGCAGTATTTT.

This clonotype was recorded many times. V gene TRBV27 combines with J gene TRBJ2-3; D is unresolved. The germline V gene has CDR1 MNHEY and CDR2 SMNVEV (reference sequence). Trimming took 3 bases from V and 2 from J, leaving 9 bases between them. The CDR3 covers 14 residues. CDR3 bases: TGTGCCAGCAGTTTTAGGCATCCCACAGATACGCAGTATTTT. It is translated as CASSFRHPTDTQYF.

In this sample, this clonotype turned up a few times. The junction does not match germline at one end; this may be a read error. The chain links TRBV7-7 to TRBJ2-1; 8 bases fit TRBD2. The CDR3 sequence is 15 residues long. The germline CDR1 and CDR2 sequences are SSHAT and FNYEAQ (reference sequence). CDR3 residues: CASSERGGGEDEQFF. The CDR3 DNA reads TGTGCTAGCAGCGAACGGGGGGGCGGAGAGGATGAGCAGTTCTTC.

This clonotype was seen a handful of times. The V gene is TRBV9, the J gene TRBJ1-2, with 10 nucleotides matching TRBD1. Trimming took 4 bases from V and 1 from J; bases not matched to a gene: 10. The germline gives CDR1 SGDLS, CDR2 YYNGEE. This CDR3 region has 17 residues. The CDR3 DNA follows: TGTGCCAGCAGCCTCCCCCAGACAGGGGGCGATAACTATGGCTACACCTTC. Its protein product is CASSLPQTGGDNYGYTF.

The table lists this clonotype with a few counts. The rearrangement joins TRBV6-1 to TRBJ1-6; no firm D call. The germline V gene encodes CDR1 MNHNS and CDR2 SASEGT. Trimming took 2 bases from V and 9 from J, leaving 11 bases between them. There are 14 residues in the CDR3. In DNA form, the CDR3 reads TGTGCCAGCAGTGAATTAAGTTTCAGTTCACCCCTCCACTTT. It yields the protein CASSELSFSSPLHF.

A few counts support this clonotype. The genes are TRBV14 and TRBJ1-1; a weak D match, TRBD1 (6 bases). Germline V gene lookup returns CDR1 SGHDN and CDR2 FVKESK. This CDR3 spans 17 amino acids. Between the trimmed V and J ends, which lost 0 bases and 0 bases, there was a span of 14 bases. CDR3 DNA: TGTGCCAGCAGCCAAGATCCGACAGGTTTCATGAACACTGAAGCTTTCTTT. As protein: CASSQDPTGFMNTEAFF.

The rearrangement links TRBV20-1 to TRBJ2-7; D remains unclear. Germline lookup yields CDR1 DFQATT and CDR2 SNEGSKA (reference sequence). The CDR3 spans 13 residues. The CDR3 sequence: CSSLTSVQYEQYF. The CDR3, as DNA: TGCAGCTCCCTCACATCGGTCCAATACGAGCAGTACTTC.

This clonotype was found a few times. The chain links TRBV3-1 to TRBJ1-2, with D maybe TRBD1 (6 bases). Trimming pared 1 base from V and 4 bases from J, leaving 7 bases between. The CDR3 runs 13 residues. Germline lookup yields CDR1 LGHDT and CDR2 YNNKEL (reference sequence). In DNA, the CDR3 is TGTGCCAGCAGCCAAGGGGACACCTATGGCTACACCTTC. Translation gives CASSQGDTYGYTF.

This chain uses TRBV20-1 with TRBJ2-5; 12 bases are a match to TRBD2. Germline CDR1 DFQATT, CDR2 SNEGSKA (reference sequence). V dropped 2 bases and J dropped 2; count of bases not matched to a gene: 9. The CDR3 is made up of 17 amino acids. The CDR3 region is CSARPHVGLAGQETQYF. The CDR3 nucleotides are TGCAGTGCTAGACCGCATGTCGGACTAGCGGGGCAAGAGACCCAGTACTTC.

This sequence joins TRBV19 and TRBJ1-1; the D is unclear. The CDR3 is 14 residues long. Germline CDR1 reads LNHDA; CDR2 reads SQIVND (reference sequence). V shed 5 bases and J shed 4 bases, with 14 bases lying between them. CDR3 amino acids: CASSPSRSGTEAFF. The CDR3 nucleotides are TGTGCCAGTAGTCCGTCTCGAAGTGGCACTGAAGCTTTCTTT.

The genes are TRBV19 and TRBJ2-5; a weak D match, TRBD1 (5 bases). V gave up 3 bases and J gave up 5 bases, with 16 bases separating them. The CDR3 spans 15 residues. Germline CDR1 and CDR2: LNHDA and SQIVND (reference sequence). The CDR3 DNA reads as TGTGCCAGTAGTATGGGGCCCGAACTTGGGGAGACCCAGTACTTC. Translating gives CASSMGPELGETQYF.

This clonotype was seen at least ten times. V usage is TRBV5-1 and J usage is TRBJ1-1; 8 bases fit TRBD1. With 4 bases clipped from V and 1 base from J, the junction kept 6 bases outside the gene matches. This CDR3 comprises 15 residues. Germline-derived CDR1 and CDR2 are SGHRS and YFSETQ. For the CDR3, the DNA is TGCGCCAGCAGCCGTACCGGGACAGGGAACACTGAAGCTTTCTTT. This gives the protein CASSRTGTGNTEAFF.

In this sample, this clonotype turned up many times. The chain joins TRBV5-1 to TRBJ1-1; tentative D call: TRBD1 (6 bases). The CDR3 runs to 14 residues. Trimming stripped 5 bases from V and 1 base from J, with 12 bases between. Germline V gene lookup returns CDR1 SGHRS and CDR2 YFSETQ. The CDR3, as DNA: TGCGCCAGCAGGACAACAGGGACGAACACTGAAGCTTTCTTT. Translated, it gives CASRTTGTNTEAFF.

Only a few counts were recorded for this clonotype. This rearrangement joins TRBV25-1 to TRBJ1-2; D is undetermined. Looked up from germline, CDR1 is MGHDK and CDR2 is SYGVNS. This CDR3 is built from 16 residues. Trimming removed 2 bases at V and 0 bases at J, with 13 bases between. CDR3 residues: CASSEAGPRANYGYTF. The DNA for the CDR3 is TGTGCCAGCAGTGAAGCAGGCCCGAGAGCTAACTATGGCTACACCTTC.

Ten or more counts support this clonotype. The chain combines TRBV2 with TRBJ2-1; D ambiguous. V lost 6 bases and J 3 bases, leaving 3 bases between the germline ends. Germline CDR1 is SNHLY and CDR2 is FYNNEI. The length of the CDR3 is 11 residues. In DNA form, the CDR3 reads TGTGCCAGCAGAGACTACAATGAGCAGTTCTTC. This codes for CASRDYNEQFF.

This clonotype was counted ten times or more. The V and J genes are TRBV11-2 and TRBJ2-7; D is perhaps TRBD1 (5 bases). Germline CDR1 SGHAT, CDR2 FQNNGV. The CDR3 consists of 19 residues. With 3 bases removed from V and 0 bases from J, the gap between germline ends came to 24 bases. CDR3 DNA: TGTGCCAGCAGCTTCAGCATGGGTTCGGTCAGGGATAGCTCCTACGAGCAGTACTTC. Protein sequence: CASSFSMGSVRDSSYEQYF.